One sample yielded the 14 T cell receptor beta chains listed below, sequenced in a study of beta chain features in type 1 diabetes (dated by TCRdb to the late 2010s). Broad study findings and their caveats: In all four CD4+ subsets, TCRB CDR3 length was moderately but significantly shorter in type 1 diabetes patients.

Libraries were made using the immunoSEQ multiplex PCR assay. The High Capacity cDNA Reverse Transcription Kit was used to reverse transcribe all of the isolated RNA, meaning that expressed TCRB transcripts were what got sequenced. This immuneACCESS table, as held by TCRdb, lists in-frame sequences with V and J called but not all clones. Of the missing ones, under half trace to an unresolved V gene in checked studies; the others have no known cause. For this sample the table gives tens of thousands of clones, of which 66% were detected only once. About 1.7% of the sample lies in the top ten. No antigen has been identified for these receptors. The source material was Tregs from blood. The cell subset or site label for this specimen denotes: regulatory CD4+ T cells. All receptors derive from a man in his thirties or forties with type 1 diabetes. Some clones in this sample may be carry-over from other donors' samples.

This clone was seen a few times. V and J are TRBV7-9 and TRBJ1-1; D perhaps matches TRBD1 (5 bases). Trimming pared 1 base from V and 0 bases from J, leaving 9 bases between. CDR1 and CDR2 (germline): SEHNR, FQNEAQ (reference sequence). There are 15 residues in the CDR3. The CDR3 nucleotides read TGTGCCAGCAGCTTAGGTAGGGGTATGAACACTGAAGCTTTCTTT. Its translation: CASSLGRGMNTEAFF.

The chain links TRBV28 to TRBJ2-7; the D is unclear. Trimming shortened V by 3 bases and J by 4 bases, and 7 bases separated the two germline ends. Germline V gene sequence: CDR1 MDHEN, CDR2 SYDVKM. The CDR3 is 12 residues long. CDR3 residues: CASSLFGYEQYF. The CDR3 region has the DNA TGTGCCAGCAGTTTGTTCGGTTACGAGCAGTACTTC.

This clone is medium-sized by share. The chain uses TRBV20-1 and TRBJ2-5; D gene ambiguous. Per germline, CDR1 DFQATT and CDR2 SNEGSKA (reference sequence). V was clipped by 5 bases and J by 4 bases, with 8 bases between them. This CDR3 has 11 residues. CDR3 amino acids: CSAPRIETQYF. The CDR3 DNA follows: TGCAGTGCTCCTAGGATAGAGACCCAGTACTTC.

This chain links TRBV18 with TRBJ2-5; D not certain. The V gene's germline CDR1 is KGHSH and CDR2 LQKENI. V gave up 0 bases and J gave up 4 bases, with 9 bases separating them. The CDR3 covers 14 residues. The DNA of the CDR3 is TGTGCCAGCTCACCACCGCCTATCCCAGAGACCCAGTACTTC. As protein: CASSPPPIPETQYF.

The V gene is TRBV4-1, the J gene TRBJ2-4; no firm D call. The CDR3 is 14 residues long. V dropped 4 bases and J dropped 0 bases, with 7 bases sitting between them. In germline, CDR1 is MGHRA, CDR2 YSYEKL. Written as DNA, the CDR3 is TGCGCCAGCAGCCGTCGACAAGCCAAAAACATTCAGTACTTC. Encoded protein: CASSRRQAKNIQYF.

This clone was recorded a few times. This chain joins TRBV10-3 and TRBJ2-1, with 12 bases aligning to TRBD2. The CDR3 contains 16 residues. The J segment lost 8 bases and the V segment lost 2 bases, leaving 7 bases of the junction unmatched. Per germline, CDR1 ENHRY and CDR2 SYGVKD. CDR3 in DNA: TGTGCCATCAGTGAGAGGAGTCTAGCGGGAGGGGATGAGCAGTTCTTC. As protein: CAISERSLAGGDEQFF.

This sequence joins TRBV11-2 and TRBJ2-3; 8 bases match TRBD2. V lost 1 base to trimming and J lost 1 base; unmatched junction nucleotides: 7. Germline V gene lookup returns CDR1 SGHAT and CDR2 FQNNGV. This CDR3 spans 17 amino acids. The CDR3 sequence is CASSLGLAGIGTDTQYF. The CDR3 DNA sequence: TGTGCCAGCAGCTTAGGGCTAGCGGGCATTGGCACAGATACGCAGTATTTT.

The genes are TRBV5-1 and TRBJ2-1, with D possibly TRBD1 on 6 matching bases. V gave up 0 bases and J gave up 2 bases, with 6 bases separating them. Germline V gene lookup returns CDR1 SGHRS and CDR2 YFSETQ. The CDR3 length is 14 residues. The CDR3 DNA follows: TGCGCCAGCAGCTTGGACAGGGCCTACAATGAGCAGTTCTTC. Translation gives CASSLDRAYNEQFF.

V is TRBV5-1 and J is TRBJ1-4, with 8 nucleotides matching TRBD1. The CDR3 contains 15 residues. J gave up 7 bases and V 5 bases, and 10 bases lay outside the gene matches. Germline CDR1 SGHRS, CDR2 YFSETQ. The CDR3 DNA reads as TGCGCCAGCAGTCTTTCAGGGGGCGCGGTTGAAAAACTGTTTTTT. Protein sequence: CASSLSGGAVEKLFF.

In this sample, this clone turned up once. The CDR3 here is CASSSRREQYF. CDR3 coding DNA: TGTGCCAGCAGCTCCCGTCGCGAGCAGTACTTC. The gene calls are TRBV5-8 and TRBJ2-7, with no clear D. This CDR3 spans 11 amino acids. V lost 3 bases and J lost 6, with 7 bases in between. The V gene's germline CDR1 is SGHTS and CDR2 YDEGEE.

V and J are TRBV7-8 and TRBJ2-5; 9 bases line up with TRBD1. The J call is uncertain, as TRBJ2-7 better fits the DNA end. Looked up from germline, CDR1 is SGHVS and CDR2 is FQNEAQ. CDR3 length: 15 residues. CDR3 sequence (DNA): TGTGCCAGCAGCTTAGTCCCGACAGGGGGCTACGAGCAGTACTTC. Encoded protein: CASSLVPTGGYEQYF.

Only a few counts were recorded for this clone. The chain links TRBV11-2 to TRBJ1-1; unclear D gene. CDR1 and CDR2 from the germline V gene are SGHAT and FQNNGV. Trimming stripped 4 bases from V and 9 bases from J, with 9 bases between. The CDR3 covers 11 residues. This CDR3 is CASSSRFQAFF. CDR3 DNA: TGTGCCAGCAGCTCCCGGTTCCAAGCTTTCTTT.

The CDR3: CASSLTTSGGPLTQYF. For the CDR3, the DNA is TGTGCCAGCAGCTTAACGACTAGCGGGGGCCCCTTGACCCAGTACTTC. The chain combines TRBV11-2 with TRBJ2-5; 12 positions match TRBD2. The CDR3 sequence is 16 residues long. Losses at the gene ends were 2 bases for V and 7 bases for J; bases not matched to a gene: 8. CDR1 is SGHAT and CDR2 is FQNNGV in the germline V gene.

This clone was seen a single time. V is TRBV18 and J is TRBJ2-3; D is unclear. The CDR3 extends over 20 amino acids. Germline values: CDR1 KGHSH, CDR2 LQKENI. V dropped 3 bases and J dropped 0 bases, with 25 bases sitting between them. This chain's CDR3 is CASSPRNGEVASSSTDTQYF. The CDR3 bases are TGTGCCAGCTCACCTAGGAATGGAGAAGTTGCTTCGTCTAGCACAGATACGCAGTATTTT.